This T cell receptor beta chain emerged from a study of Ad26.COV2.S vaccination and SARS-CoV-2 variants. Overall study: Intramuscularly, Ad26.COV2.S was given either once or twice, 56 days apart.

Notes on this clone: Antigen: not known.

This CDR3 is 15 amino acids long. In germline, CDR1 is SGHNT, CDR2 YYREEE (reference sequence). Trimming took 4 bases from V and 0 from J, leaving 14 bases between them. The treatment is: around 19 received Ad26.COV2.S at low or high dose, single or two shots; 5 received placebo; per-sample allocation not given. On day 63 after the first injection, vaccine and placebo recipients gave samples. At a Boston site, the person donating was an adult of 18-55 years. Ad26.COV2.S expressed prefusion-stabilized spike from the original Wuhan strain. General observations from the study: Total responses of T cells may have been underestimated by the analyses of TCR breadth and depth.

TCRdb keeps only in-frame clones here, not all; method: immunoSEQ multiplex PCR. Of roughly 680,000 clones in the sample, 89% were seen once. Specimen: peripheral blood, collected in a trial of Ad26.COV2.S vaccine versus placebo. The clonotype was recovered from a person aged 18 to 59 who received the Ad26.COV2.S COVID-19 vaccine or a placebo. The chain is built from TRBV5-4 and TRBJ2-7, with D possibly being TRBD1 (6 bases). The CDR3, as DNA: TGTGCCAGCAGCCCGAAGCAGGGGCACTCCTACGAGCAGTACTTC. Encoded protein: CASSPKQGHSYEQYF. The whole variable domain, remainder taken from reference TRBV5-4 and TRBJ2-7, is ETGVTQSPTHLIKTRGQQVTLRCSSQSGHNTVSWYQQALGQGPQFIFQYYREEENGRGNFPPRFSGLQFPNYSSELNVNALELDDSALYLCASSPKQGHSYEQYFGPGTRLTVT.